The 7 T cell receptor beta chains below were found in one sample sequenced in a study of T cells after yellow fever vaccination. TCRdb re-called the 5' RACE reads with MiXCR, one entry per CDR3 protein. The repertoire consists of about 350,000 distinct CDR3 sequences, with roughly 12% occurring once and the leading ten covering 18%. The specimen comprised PBMCs, sampled on the day of the first yellow fever vaccination. Receptor source: a young man who received the YFV17D yellow fever vaccine.

This clonotype has just a few counts. The V gene is TRBV6-4, the J gene TRBJ2-1; a possible D gene is TRBD2 (6 bases). Deletions cut 8 bases from V and 5 bases from J, with 10 bases between. The CDR3 totals 12 residues. Germline V gives CDR1 MRHNA, CDR2 SNTAGT. CDR3 bases: TGTGCCAGCGGGACTCAACACAATGAGCAGTTCTTC. The encoded protein is CASGTQHNEQFF.

The CDR3 coding sequence is TGTGCCAGCAGCCGCTCGACTAGCGAGCAGTTCTTC. Translation gives CASSRSTSEQFF. The V call is TRBV7-2, the J call TRBJ2-1; 7 bases are a match to TRBD2. J lost 10 bases, V lost 5 bases, and 5 bases had no gene match. The CDR3 totals 12 residues. Germline values: CDR1 SGHTA, CDR2 FQGNSA.

The V gene is TRBV7-2, the J gene TRBJ2-5; 13 positions agree with TRBD2. Germline V gene sequence: CDR1 SGHTA, CDR2 FQGNSA. This CDR3 has 16 amino acids. J lost 1 base, V lost 2 bases, and 1 base had no gene match. The chain's CDR3 is CASSLRLAGGQETQYF. CDR3 bases: TGTGCCAGCAGCTTAAGACTAGCGGGGGGCCAAGAGACCCAGTACTTC. Full variable domain (remainder filled in from reference TRBV7-2 and TRBJ2-5): GAGVSQSPSNKVTEKGKDVELRCDPISGHTALYWYRQSLGQGLEFLIYFQGNSAPDKSGLPSDRFSAERTGGSVSTLTIQRTQQEDSAVYLCASSLRLAGGQETQYFGPGTRLLVL.

This clonotype showed up just a few times. V usage is TRBV6-2 or TRBV6-3 and J usage is TRBJ2-5, with D possibly called TRBD1 or TRBD2 (5 bases each). CDR1 MNHEY and CDR2 SVGEGT come from the germline V gene. V was clipped by 2 bases and J by 5 bases, with 21 bases between them. The CDR3 consists of 17 residues. CDR3 protein: CASSYDGTAWRMETQYF. The CDR3 DNA is TGTGCCAGCAGTTACGACGGGACGGCGTGGAGGATGGAGACCCAGTACTTC.

This clonotype appeared a few times. The chain carries TRBV20-1 and TRBJ1-4, with D tentatively TRBD1 (5 bases). The V end was cut by 0 bases, the J end by 7 bases, with 9 bases between. CDR1 is DFQATT, CDR2 SNEGSKA, per germline (reference sequence). CDR3 length equals 13 residues. The CDR3 bases are TGCAGTGCTAGAGACCAGGGCTCTGAAAAACTGTTTTTT. This translates into CSARDQGSEKLFF.

The genes are TRBV5-1 and TRBJ2-7, with 7 bases lining up with TRBD2. The J segment lost 6 bases and the V segment lost 0 bases, leaving 6 bases of the junction unmatched. The CDR3 consists of 14 residues. In germline, CDR1 is SGHRS, CDR2 YFSETQ. The CDR3 sequence: CASSLGHSGGEQYF. The DNA of the CDR3 is TGCGCCAGCAGCTTGGGCCACTCGGGAGGCGAGCAGTACTTC.

In its sample, this clonotype was seen a few times. The chain recombines TRBV11-2 with TRBJ2-2; D is uncertain. Germline CDR1 is SGHAT and CDR2 is FQNNGV. The CDR3 loop spans 14 amino acids. V was shortened by 2 bases and J by 4 bases, with 8 bases between the two germline ends. CDR3 region: CASSLLPGTGELFF. The CDR3 region has the DNA TGTGCCAGCAGCTTATTGCCCGGCACCGGGGAGCTGTTTTTT.